Listed below are T cell receptor beta chains from one sample, sequenced in a study of cytomegalovirus exposure and HLA in healthy donors. Only in-frame clones appear in the TCRdb table, and some are missing; sequencing was by immunoSEQ multiplex PCR. This sample has roughly 130,000 clones; 70% to 75% occur once, and the top ten carry around 2.1%. What was sequenced was PBMCs. All receptors derive from a woman aged 35 to 49 in good health and CMV-seropositive. The conserved cysteine and the conserved F or W are not part of the CDR3 here. Fields, in order: CDR3 length, V gene, D gene, CDR3 protein. A D gene is named only where the DNA matches it firmly.

>14|TRBV9|.
ASSVYPMEDTGELF
>12|TRBV29-1|TRBD2
SVETSGGTDTQY
>13|TRBV9|TRBD2
ASTLGGDPYNEQF
>16|TRBV25-1|.
ASSGPRDKLFLTDTQY
>14|TRBV21-1|.
ASSPVAPSGSYEQY
>12|TRBV7-9|.
ASSFSSGVTEAF
>12|TRBV18|.
ASPLDSFYYGYT
>14|TRBV7-9|TRBD2
ASSFFLAGSTYEQY
>14|TRBV5-1|TRBD1
ASSVTGGRDTGELF
>18|TRBV6-4|TRBD2
ASSDRAAGLAQSSYNEQF